The 21 T cell receptor beta chains below were found in one sample sequenced in a study of T cells after yellow fever vaccination. A single record per CDR3 protein comes from TCRdb applying MiXCR to the 5' RACE reads. The repertoire has some 670,000 distinct CDR3 sequences, roughly an eighth of them found once; the top ten carry about 15%. The sample in question was PBMCs, obtained on the day of the yellow fever booster vaccination. These receptors were collected from a man younger than 45 who received the YFV17D yellow fever vaccine.

The V gene is TRBV29-1, the J gene TRBJ2-7; 10 positions match TRBD2. The CDR3 loop spans 14 amino acids. Per the germline V gene, CDR1 is SQVTM and CDR2 is ANQGSEA. After removal of 6 bases from V and 1 base from J, the junction contained 6 bases not matched to a gene. The CDR3 reads CSVSGTSVSYEQYF. In DNA, the CDR3 is TGCAGCGTATCCGGGACTAGCGTGTCCTACGAGCAGTACTTC.

This clonotype was recorded a few times. The chain links TRBV20-1 to TRBJ2-5, with D possibly matching TRBD2 (6 bases). V lost 5 bases and J lost 5, with 15 bases in between. Looked up from germline, CDR1 is DFQATT and CDR2 is SNEGSKA (reference sequence). The CDR3 has 13 residues. The chain's CDR3 is CSAYLRELETQYF. The CDR3 region has the DNA TGCAGTGCTTACCTACGGGAGTTGGAGACCCAGTACTTC.

The V and J genes are TRBV12-3 or TRBV12-4 and TRBJ1-1, with unresolved D. Trimming removed 6 bases at V and 1 base at J, with 15 bases between. The CDR3 has 15 amino acids. The DNA of the CDR3 is TGTGCCAGCAGATATTCCGACATTACGAACACTGAAGCTTTCTTT. Its protein product is CASRYSDITNTEAFF.

The chain joins TRBV7-9 to TRBJ2-5, with no clear D. The CDR3 contains 12 residues. V was trimmed by 6 bases and J by 5 bases, leaving 10 bases between them. The germline CDR1 and CDR2 sequences are SEHNR and FQNEAQ (reference sequence). The chain's CDR3 is CASRLVGETQYF. Here the CDR3 DNA reads TGTGCCAGCAGATTGGTTGGGGAGACCCAGTACTTC. Drawing the rest from reference TRBV7-9 and TRBJ2-5, the complete variable domain is DTGVSQNPRHKITKRGQNVTFRCDPISEHNRLYWYRQTLGQGPEFLTYFQNEAQLEKSRLLSDRFSAERPKGSFSTLEIQRTEQGDSAMYLCASRLVGETQYFGPGTRLLVL.

This chain links TRBV12-3 or TRBV12-4 with TRBJ2-7; D may be TRBD1 (5 bases). V was clipped by 8 bases and J by 6 bases, with 14 bases between them. The CDR3 has 12 residues. CDR3 DNA sequence: TGTGCCAGCCAAAGGGGCTCTTCCGAGCAGTACTTC. It encodes CASQRGSSEQYF.

This clonotype was observed at least ten times. The CDR3 nucleotides read TGCGCCAGCAGTTATAAACTCACAGATACGCAGTATTTT. As protein: CASSYKLTDTQYF. The chain employs TRBV5-1 and TRBJ2-3, with D hard to call. CDR3 length: 13 amino acids. V gave up 5 bases and J gave up 2 bases, with 9 bases separating them. Germline V CDR1 and CDR2: SGHRS, YFSETQ. The full variable domain, completed using reference TRBV5-1 and TRBJ2-3, is KAGVTQTPRYLIKTRGQQVTLSCSPISGHRSVSWYQQTPGQGLQFLFEYFSETQRNKGNFPGRFSGRQFSNSRSEMNVSTLELGDSALYLCASSYKLTDTQYFGPGTRLTVL.

This clonotype was seen at least ten times. The chain joins TRBV7-2 to TRBJ2-5; D perhaps matches TRBD2 (5 bases). The CDR3 totals 16 residues. Germline CDR1 SGHTA, CDR2 FQGNSA. V lost 3 bases to trimming and J lost 5 bases, with 19 bases between them. The CDR3 DNA sequence: TGTGCCAGCAGCTTCTTGACGCAGGCGGGCCGGGAGACCCAGTACTTC. Residues: CASSFLTQAGRETQYF.

This clonotype was observed many times. The chain is built from TRBV3-1 and TRBJ2-7; the D call may be TRBD1 or TRBD2 (5 bases each). This CDR3 comprises 14 residues. The V gene's germline CDR1 is LGHDT and CDR2 YNNKEL (reference sequence). Trimming stripped 5 bases from V and 0 bases from J, with 11 bases between. The CDR3 reads CASSSGTVSYEQYF. The CDR3 DNA reads as TGTGCCAGCAGCTCCGGGACGGTCTCCTACGAGCAGTACTTC.

This clonotype came up a few times. V gene TRBV29-1 combines with J gene TRBJ2-7; D is uncertain. Germline V CDR1 and CDR2: SQVTM, ANQGSEA. This CDR3 is 13 amino acids long. V was shortened by 6 bases and J by 5 bases, with 17 bases between the two germline ends. The DNA for the CDR3 is TGCAGCGTCAAGGGCCCTCTGGGGAACGAGCAGTACTTC. This sequence encodes CSVKGPLGNEQYF.

This clonotype showed up just a few times. The chain recombines TRBV18 with TRBJ2-1; possibly TRBD2 for D (6 bases). The CDR3 loop spans 16 amino acids. Trimming pared 2 bases from V and 9 bases from J, leaving 20 bases between. The V gene's germline CDR1 is KGHSH and CDR2 LQKENI. In nucleotides, the CDR3 is TGTGCCAGCTCACCATTTAGCGGTTCCCAAGCTGGTGAGCAGTTCTTC. Protein product: CASSPFSGSQAGEQFF.

The chain joins TRBV29-1 to TRBJ2-4, with TRBD2 as a possible D gene (6 bases). Trimming pared 3 bases from V and 8 bases from J, leaving 11 bases between. In germline, CDR1 is SQVTM, CDR2 ANQGSEA. The CDR3 loop spans 12 amino acids. CDR3 in amino acids: CSVDGGLDIQYF. The CDR3 coding sequence is TGCAGCGTTGACGGGGGATTGGACATTCAGTACTTC.

This rearrangement joins TRBV7-2 to TRBJ2-2; 9 bases are shared with TRBD1. The germline gives CDR1 SGHTA, CDR2 FQGNSA. Trimming took 10 bases from V and 6 from J; bases not matched to a gene: 15. The CDR3 totals 16 residues. Here the CDR3 DNA reads TGTGCCACCGAACGGACACAGGGGGCCGGGTCCGGGGAGCTGTTTTTT. It codes for CATERTQGAGSGELFF.

The table lists this clonotype with a few counts. The V and J genes are TRBV9 and TRBJ2-1; D might be TRBD1 or TRBD2, each matching 6 bases. The germline CDR1 and CDR2 sequences are SGDLS and YYNGEE. V lost 0 bases, J lost 10 bases, and 11 bases lay in between. There are 13 residues in the CDR3. DNA of the CDR3: TGTGCCAGCAGCGTAGCAGGAGGGGGGGAGCAGTTCTTC. Amino acid sequence: CASSVAGGGEQFF.

The rearrangement joins TRBV15 to TRBJ1-6, with no clear D. The V gene lost 0 bases and the J gene lost 6 bases, with 3 bases spanning the gap. CDR1 LNHNV and CDR2 YYDKDF come from the germline V gene (reference sequence). CDR3 length: 13 residues. In DNA, the CDR3 is TGTGCCACCAGCAGAGAGGCTAATTCACCCCTCCACTTT. Its protein is CATSREANSPLHF. The full variable domain, rest sourced from reference TRBV15 and TRBJ1-6, is DAMVIQNPRYQVTQFGKPVTLSCSQTLNHNVMYWYQQKSSQAPKLLFHYYDKDFNNEADTPDNFQSRRPNTSFCFLDIRSPGLGDTAMYLCATSREANSPLHFGNGTRLTVT.

The chain employs TRBV7-2 and TRBJ2-7; either TRBD1 or TRBD2 may supply D (5 bases each). Per the germline V gene, CDR1 is SGHTA and CDR2 is FQGNSA. The CDR3 is made up of 17 amino acids. The V and J ends lost 6 bases and 2 bases respectively, with 23 bases between them. The CDR3 nucleotides are TGTGCCAGCAGAGATCCGAGGGGAGCGAAGACTCCCTACGAGCAGTACTTC. Encoded protein: CASRDPRGAKTPYEQYF.

The chain joins TRBV5-1 to TRBJ2-7; unclear D gene. Germline CDR1 is SGHRS and CDR2 is YFSETQ. There are 14 residues in the CDR3. V was cut by 0 bases and J by 5 bases, with 12 bases left in between. This CDR3 reads CASSLGTSFDEQYF. The CDR3 region has the DNA TGCGCCAGCAGCTTGGGGACCTCCTTTGACGAGCAGTACTTC.

This sequence joins TRBV20-1 and TRBJ2-7, with 9 positions matching TRBD1. V shed 4 bases and J 5 bases; nucleotides not matched to a gene: 3. The CDR3 covers 12 residues. Germline CDR1 reads DFQATT; CDR2 reads SNEGSKA (reference sequence). The CDR3 here is CSAKRQGDEQYF. CDR3 DNA: TGCAGTGCTAAACGACAGGGGGACGAGCAGTACTTC.

The chain couples TRBV19 to TRBJ1-2; D is uncertain. The CDR3 runs 13 residues. V shed 6 bases and J shed 0 bases, with 8 bases lying between them. Germline loops: CDR1 LNHDA, CDR2 SQIVND (reference sequence). CDR3: CASSPSTNYGYTF. CDR3 DNA sequence: TGTGCCAGTAGCCCTTCTACTAACTATGGCTACACCTTC.

This clonotype was seen ten or more times. The chain uses TRBV25-1 and TRBJ2-2; D is unclear. This CDR3 has 14 amino acids. The V end was cut by 3 bases, the J end by 4 bases, with 9 bases between. Germline CDR1 is MGHDK and CDR2 is SYGVNS. CDR3 sequence reads: CASSDPLGTGELFF. CDR3 nucleotides: TGTGCCAGCAGTGACCCTCTCGGCACCGGGGAGCTGTTTTTT. The whole variable domain, filled in from reference TRBV25-1 and TRBJ2-2, reads EADIYQTPRYLVIGTGKKITLECSQTMGHDKMYWYQQDPGMELHLIHYSYGVNSTEKGDLSSESTVSRIRTEHFPLTLESARPSHTSQYLCASSDPLGTGELFFGEGSRLTVL.

The rearrangement uses TRBV12-3 or TRBV12-4 and TRBJ2-5; 12 bases line up with TRBD2. This CDR3 comprises 15 residues. V trimming: 6 bases; J trimming: 4 bases; junction bases outside the gene matches: 6. The CDR3, as DNA: TGTGCCAGCAGCACTAGACTAGCGGGAGCAGAGACCCAGTACTTC. Protein: CASSTRLAGAETQYF.

This chain joins TRBV6-1 and TRBJ2-1, with 8 bases identical to TRBD2. Germline lookup yields CDR1 MNHNS and CDR2 SASEGT. V lost 7 bases to trimming and J lost 6 bases; unmatched junction nucleotides: 8. This CDR3 is 14 amino acids long. In DNA form, the CDR3 reads TGTGCCAGCAAAATAGCGGGATCAACCAATGAGCAGTTCTTC. Translating gives CASKIAGSTNEQFF.